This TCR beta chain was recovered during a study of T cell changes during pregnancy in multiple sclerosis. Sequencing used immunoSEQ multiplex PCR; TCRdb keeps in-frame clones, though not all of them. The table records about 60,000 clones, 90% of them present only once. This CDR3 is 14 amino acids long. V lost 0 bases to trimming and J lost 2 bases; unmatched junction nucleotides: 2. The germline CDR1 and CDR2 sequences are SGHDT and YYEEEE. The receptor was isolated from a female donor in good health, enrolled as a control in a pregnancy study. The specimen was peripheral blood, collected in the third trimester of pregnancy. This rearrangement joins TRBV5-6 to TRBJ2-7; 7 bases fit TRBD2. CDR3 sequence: CASSLGGSPYEQYF. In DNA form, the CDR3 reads TGTGCCAGCAGCTTGGGCGGGAGTCCCTACGAGCAGTACTTC.